The sequence of this T cell receptor beta chain was determined in a study of siplizumab effects on memory and regulatory T cells. Profiled with immunoSEQ multiplex PCR; TCRdb holds only in-frame clones, not every one. Of about 68,000 clones in the sample, just over 90% were seen once. A note on this clone: A junction end diverges from the germline sequence, so it may reflect a read error. Additional DNA sequences in this sample encode the identical CDR3.

The CDR3 totals 14 residues. Germline V CDR1 and CDR2: LNHDA, SQIVND (reference sequence). Sequencing was done on a sample of CD8+ T cells sorted from blood. V usage is TRBV19 and J usage is TRBJ2-2; no clear D. The TCR sequence derives from a human donor in good health. CDR3: CASSIGPNTGELFF. Here the CDR3 DNA reads TGCGCCAGTAGTATCGGACCAAACACCGGGGAGCTGTTTTTT.